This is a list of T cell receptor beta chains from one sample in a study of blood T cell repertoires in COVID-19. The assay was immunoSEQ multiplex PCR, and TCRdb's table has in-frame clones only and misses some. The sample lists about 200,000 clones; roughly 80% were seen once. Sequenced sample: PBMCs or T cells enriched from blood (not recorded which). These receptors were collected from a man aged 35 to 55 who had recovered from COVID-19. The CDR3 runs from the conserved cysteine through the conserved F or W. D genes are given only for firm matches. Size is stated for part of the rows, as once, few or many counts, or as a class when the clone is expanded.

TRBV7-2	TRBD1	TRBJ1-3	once	TGTGCCAGCAGCCAGCCAGGGGGGACTGGAAACACCATATATTTT	CASSQPGGTGNTIYF
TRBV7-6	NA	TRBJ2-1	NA	TGTGCCAGCAAAGTAGCGGAGTTCTCCTACAATGAGCAGTTCTTC	CASKVAEFSYNEQFF
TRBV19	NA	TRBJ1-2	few	TGTGCCAGTAGTCCCCCGGGACATTTCTCTGGCTACACCTTC	CASSPPGHFSGYTF
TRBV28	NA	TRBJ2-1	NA	TGTGCCAGCAGTTTATACCCCGGGGGTCTCGAGCAGTTCTTC	CASSLYPGGLEQFF
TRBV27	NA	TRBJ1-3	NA	TGTGCCAGCAGTCGCAGGGGTGTGGGAAACACCATATATTTT	CASSRRGVGNTIYF
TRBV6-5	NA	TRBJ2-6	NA	TGTGCCAGCAGTTACAGGAGCTCTGGGGCCAACGTCCTGACTTTC	CASSYRSSGANVLTF
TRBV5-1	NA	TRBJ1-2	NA	TGCGCCAGCAGAATACAGGGTGTGTACGGCTACACCTTC	CASRIQGVYGYTF
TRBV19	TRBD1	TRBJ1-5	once	TGTGCCAGTGCAGGGACAGGGGGCAATCAGCCCCAGCATTTT	CASAGTGGNQPQHF
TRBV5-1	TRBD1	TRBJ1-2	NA	TGCGCCAGCAGCTTGGCTCCCGGGACAGGGGGTGGCTATGGCTACACCTTC	CASSLAPGTGGGYGYTF
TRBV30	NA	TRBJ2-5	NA	TGTGCCTGGGCTAGCGATCGGCCGGAGACCCAGTACTTC	CAWASDRPETQYF
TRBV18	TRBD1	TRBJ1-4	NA	TGTGCCAGCTCACCGCCGGACAGGTCCCTGCTTGAAAAACTGTTTTTT	CASSPPDRSLLEKLFF
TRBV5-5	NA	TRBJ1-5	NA	TGTGCCAGCAGTCTGGCGGGGAATAGCAATCAGCCCCAGCATTTT	CASSLAGNSNQPQHF
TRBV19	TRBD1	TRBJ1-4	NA	TGTGCCAGTAGGCCAGGGGGGACTAATGAAAAACTGTTTTTT	CASRPGGTNEKLFF
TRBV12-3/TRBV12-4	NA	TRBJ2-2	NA	TGTGCCAGCAGCCCTCCCGGGGAGCTGTTTTTT	CASSPPGELFF
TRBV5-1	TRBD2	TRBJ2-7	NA	TGCGCCAGCAGCTTGGGATATAAAGCGGGGGGAACCCCCTACGAGCAGTACTTC	CASSLGYKAGGTPYEQYF
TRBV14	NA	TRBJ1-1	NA	TGTGCCAGCAGCTCCGGGACAATGAACACTGAAGCTTTCTTT	CASSSGTMNTEAFF
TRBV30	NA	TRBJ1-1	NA	TGTGCCTGGAGTGTACTAGGACAGAAGGCTTTCTTT	CAWSVLGQKAFF
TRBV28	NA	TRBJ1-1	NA	TGTGCCAGCCAGGGGATAGTGAACACTGAAGCTTTCTTT	CASQGIVNTEAFF
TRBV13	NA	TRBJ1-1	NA	TGTGCCAGCAGCTTAGAGGAGGCTAGGGCTGAAGCTTTCTTT	CASSLEEARAEAFF
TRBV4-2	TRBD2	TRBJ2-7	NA	TGTGCCAGCAGCTTGGGACTAGCGGGAGGCTACGAGCAGTACTTC	CASSLGLAGGYEQYF
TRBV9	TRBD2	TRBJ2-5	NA	TGTGCCAGCAGCCTAGGCCCCGGAGCGGGGGAAGAGACCCAGTACTTC	CASSLGPGAGEETQYF
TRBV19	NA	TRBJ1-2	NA	TGTGCCAGTACAACAGGGTATGGCTACACCTTC	CASTTGYGYTF
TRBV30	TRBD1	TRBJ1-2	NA	TGTGCCTGGACCCCCGACAGGGGGTATGGCTACACCTTC	CAWTPDRGYGYTF
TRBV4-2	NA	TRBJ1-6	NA	TGTGCCAGCAGCCAAGATCAGAGGGATAATAATTCACCCCTCCACTTT	CASSQDQRDNNSPLHF
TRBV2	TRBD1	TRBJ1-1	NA	TGTGCCAGCAGTGCGGGACAGTTGAACACTGAAGCTTTCTTT	CASSAGQLNTEAFF
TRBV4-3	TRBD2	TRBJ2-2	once	TGCGCCAGCAGCCAAGAAGCAATCGGCCTTTCAGCGGGAGCCGGGGAGCTGTTTTTT	CASSQEAIGLSAGAGELFF
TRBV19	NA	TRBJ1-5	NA	TGTGCCAGTAGTATTCTTGGACACAATCAGCCCCAGCATTTT	CASSILGHNQPQHF
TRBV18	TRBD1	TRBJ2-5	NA	TGTGCCAGCTCACTCCTTGGGACAGGGGAAGAGACCCAGTACTTC	CASSLLGTGEETQYF
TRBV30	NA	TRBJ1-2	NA	TGTGCCTGGAGTGTGTCAGGGAACTATGGCTACACCTTC	CAWSVSGNYGYTF
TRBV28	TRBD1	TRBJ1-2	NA	TGTGCCAGCAGTTTACCAGGACAGGCTAACTATGGCTACACCTTC	CASSLPGQANYGYTF
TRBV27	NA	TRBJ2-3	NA	TGTGCCAGCAGTCACTTAGTCCGGGTCACAGATACGCAGTATTTT	CASSHLVRVTDTQYF
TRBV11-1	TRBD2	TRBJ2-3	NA	TGTGCCAGCAGCTTAGGACTAGCGGGGATCACAGATACGCAGTATTTT	CASSLGLAGITDTQYF
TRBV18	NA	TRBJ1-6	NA	TGTGCCAGCTCATTACGTGATGAGTCACCCCTCCACTTT	CASSLRDESPLHF
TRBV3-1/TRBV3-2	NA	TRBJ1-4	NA	TGTGCCAGCAGCCAAGTCGATCTCAGACTGGCAGCAACTAATGAAAAACTGTTTTTT	CASSQVDLRLAATNEKLFF
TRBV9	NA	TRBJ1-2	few	TGTGCCAGCAGCCCAAACCAGGGGAACTATGGCTACACCTTC	CASSPNQGNYGYTF
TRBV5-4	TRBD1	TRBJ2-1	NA	TGTGCCAGCAGCCTGACAGGGGCTGAGCAGTTCTTC	CASSLTGAEQFF
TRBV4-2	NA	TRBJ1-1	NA	TGTGCCAGCAGCCAGGACACAGGGAACACTGAAGCTTTCTTT	CASSQDTGNTEAFF
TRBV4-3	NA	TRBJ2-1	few	TGCGCCAGCAGCCAAGACCCTAGGGGGGGGAGCTCCTACAATGAGCAGTTCTTC	CASSQDPRGGSSYNEQFF
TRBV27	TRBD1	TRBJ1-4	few	TGTGCCAGCAGCACCCGACAGGGGGCTAATGAAAAACTGTTTTTT	CASSTRQGANEKLFF
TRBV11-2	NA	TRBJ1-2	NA	TGTGCCACCAGCTCGGGGGGTCTTGGCTACACCTTC	CATSSGGLGYTF
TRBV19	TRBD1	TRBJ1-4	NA	TGTGCCAGCCGCTTTCAGGGGGCGGGTGAAAAACTGTTTTTT	CASRFQGAGEKLFF
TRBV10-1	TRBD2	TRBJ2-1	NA	TGCGCCAGCAGTGAGACTAAACTAGCGGGGGGTTACAATGAGCAGTTCTTC	CASSETKLAGGYNEQFF
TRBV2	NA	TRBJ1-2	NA	TGTGCCAGCAGTCCTACCACTCTGGGGGCCCCCCCGTTGCTCACCTTC	CASSPTTLGAPPLLTF
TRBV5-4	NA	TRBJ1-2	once	TGTGCCAGCAGCTTGGCCCGGGGGGACTATGGCTACACCTTC	CASSLARGDYGYTF
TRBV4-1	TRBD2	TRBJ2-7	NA	TGCGCCAGCAGCGCCAGTAGCGGGGCGGCCTACGAGCAGTACTTC	CASSASSGAAYEQYF
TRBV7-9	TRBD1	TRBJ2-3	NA	TGTGCCAGCAGCTTAGTATTCCGGGACAGGGGGCTTACGCAGTATTTT	CASSLVFRDRGLTQYF
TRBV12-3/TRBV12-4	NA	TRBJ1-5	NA	TGTGCCAGCAGTGGACTGAGCAATCAGCCCCAGCATTTT	CASSGLSNQPQHF
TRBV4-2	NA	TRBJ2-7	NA	TGTGCCAGCAGCCAAGAAGCCACTAGCCCCTACGAGCAGTACTTC	CASSQEATSPYEQYF
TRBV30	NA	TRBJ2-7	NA	TGTGCCTGGAGCGTAGGCGGGAACCAGTACTTC	CAWSVGGNQYF
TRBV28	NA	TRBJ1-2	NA	TGTGCCAGCAAACCCCCCGGGTGGGGAGGGGGTGGCTACACCTTC	CASKPPGWGGGGYTF
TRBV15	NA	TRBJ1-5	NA	TGTGCCACCAGCAGAGGGGAGGAGAATCAGCCCCAGCATTTT	CATSRGEENQPQHF
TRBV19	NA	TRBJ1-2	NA	TGTGCCAGTAGTCCTGGCGGGGATCTAGACTACACCTTC	CASSPGGDLDYTF
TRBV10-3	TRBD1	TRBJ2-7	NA	TGTGCCATCAGTGGACAGGGCTCCTACGAGCAGTACTTC	CAISGQGSYEQYF
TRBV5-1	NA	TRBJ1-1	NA	TGCGCCAGCAGCTCTATGACAGGAACTGAAGCTTTCTTT	CASSSMTGTEAFF
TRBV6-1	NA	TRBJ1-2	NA	TGTGCCAGCAGTGAATCACAGGGTCGCGGTGGCTACACCTTC	CASSESQGRGGYTF
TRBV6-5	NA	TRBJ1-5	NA	TGTGCCAGCAGTTCCCGGGACATAATTAGCAATCAGCCCCAGCATTTT	CASSSRDIISNQPQHF
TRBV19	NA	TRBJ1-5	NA	TGTGCCACCTGGATCAGGGGTAGCAATCAGCCCCAGCATTTT	CATWIRGSNQPQHF